One and the same sample provided the 31 T cell receptor beta chains below, sequenced in a study of T cells in Graves' hyperthyroidism and ophthalmopathy. The CDR3 regions of TCR beta were amplified from RNA transcripts. First-round RT-PCR targeting the TCR CDR3 was performed with the HTBI primer set. A single record per CDR3 protein comes from TCRdb applying MiXCR to the multiplex PCR reads. The table shows approximately 420,000 distinct CDR3 sequences, with under 15% occurring only once. Sequencing used blood. The receptors shown here come from a woman in her twenties or thirties with Graves' hyperthyroidism.

This clonotype was picked up many times. V is TRBV15 and J is TRBJ1-1; D gene unclear. The V gene's germline CDR1 is LNHNV and CDR2 YYDKDF (reference sequence). V was cut by 0 bases and J by 0 bases, with 5 bases left in between. This CDR3 contains 14 residues. The CDR3 DNA sequence: TGTGCCACCAGCAGAGATCCGATGAACACTGAAGCTTTCTTT. This codes for CATSRDPMNTEAFF.

This clonotype was detected only a few times. J is TRBJ1-1 and V is TRBV5-1; D not certain. Germline CDR1 reads SGHRS; CDR2 reads YFSETQ. The CDR3 is 14 residues long. V lost 0 bases and J lost 2, with 8 bases in between. Here the CDR3 DNA reads TGCGCCAGCAGCTTGGGAGAAGAAAACACTGAAGCTTTCTTT. Its translation: CASSLGEENTEAFF.

The chain's CDR3 is CSALGAPTNTGELFF. CDR3 DNA sequence: TGCAGTGCACTGGGGGCACCCACGAACACCGGGGAGCTGTTTTTT. The V gene is TRBV20-1, the J gene TRBJ2-2; a possible D gene is TRBD1 (6 bases). V was pared by 6 bases and J by 0 bases, with 14 bases between. This CDR3 contains 15 residues. Germline values: CDR1 DFQATT, CDR2 SNEGSKA (reference sequence).

Only a few counts were recorded for this clonotype. The V and J genes are TRBV6-1 and TRBJ2-3; D is possibly TRBD1 (6 bases). This CDR3 is built from 16 residues. Germline V lookup: CDR1 MNHNS, CDR2 SASEGT. V shed 2 bases and J shed 4 bases, with 16 bases lying between them. The CDR3: CASSENQGRGPDTQYF. In nucleotides, the CDR3 is TGTGCCAGCAGTGAAAACCAGGGCAGGGGCCCAGATACGCAGTATTTT.

This clonotype was detected ten times or more. This chain connects TRBV29-1 to TRBJ2-7; possibly TRBD1 or TRBD2 for D (5 bases each). The germline gives CDR1 SQVTM, CDR2 ANQGSEA. The CDR3 consists of 12 residues. V lost 4 bases to trimming and J lost 2 bases, with 9 bases between them. The CDR3 protein is CSVGEGPYEQYF. The CDR3 DNA reads as TGCAGCGTTGGAGAGGGGCCCTACGAGCAGTACTTC.

This clonotype has at least ten counts. The chain employs TRBV5-1 and TRBJ1-1; TRBD1 is a possible D gene (6 bases). Germline CDR1 SGHRS, CDR2 YFSETQ. Trimming removed 3 bases at V and 4 bases at J, with 16 bases between. The CDR3 is 15 amino acids. CDR3: CASSSLTGLGTEAFF. The CDR3 DNA reads TGCGCCAGCAGCTCCCTGACAGGCCTTGGCACTGAAGCTTTCTTT.

Comment on this clonotype: At one boundary the junction diverges from the germline segment, which might be a read error. The CDR3 nucleotides are TGTGCCAGCAGTTCGACAGGTTATATGAACACTGAAGCTTTCTTT. Translated: CASSSTGYMNTEAFF. The V call is TRBV24-1, the J call TRBJ1-1; perhaps TRBD1 as D (6 bases). Germline CDR1 is KGHDR and CDR2 is SFDVKD. The length of the CDR3 is 15 residues.

This clonotype has at least ten counts. This chain connects TRBV12-3 or TRBV12-4 to TRBJ2-5; the D gene is possibly TRBD2 (5 bases). The V end lost 1 base, the J end lost 4 bases, and 13 bases lay between the germline ends. The CDR3 is 15 residues long. CDR3 DNA sequence: TGTGCCAGCAGTTTAGATGGAGGAGCCAGAGAGACCCAGTACTTC. Translation: CASSLDGGARETQYF.

At least ten counts were recorded for this clonotype. The rearrangement links TRBV6-5 to TRBJ2-1, with a possible D match to TRBD2 (5 bases). Between the trimmed V and J ends, which lost 0 bases and 10 bases, there was a span of 7 bases. The CDR3 consists of 12 residues. In germline, CDR1 is MNHEY, CDR2 SVGAGI. CDR3 in amino acids: CASSYSRGEQFF. Here the CDR3 DNA reads TGTGCCAGCAGTTACTCGAGAGGGGAGCAGTTCTTC.

CDR3 protein: CASSWIVGGWTADTQYF. The CDR3 DNA reads TGTGCCAGCAGTTGGATTGTCGGGGGATGGACGGCAGATACGCAGTATTTT. This chain uses TRBV27 with TRBJ2-3; the D gene is possibly TRBD2 (6 bases). The CDR3 is 17 amino acids. Germline V CDR1 and CDR2: MNHEY, SMNVEV (reference sequence). The V gene lost 4 bases and the J gene lost 4 bases, with 21 bases spanning the gap.

The chain carries TRBV2 and TRBJ1-2, with TRBD1 matching over 9 bases. CDR3 size: 16 residues. J gave up 5 bases and V 3 bases, and 10 bases lay outside the gene matches. Germline V gene lookup returns CDR1 SNHLY and CDR2 FYNNEI. The CDR3 DNA follows: TGTGCCAGCAGTGATGAAGGGGGACAGGGCGTGTATGGCTACACCTTC. As protein: CASSDEGGQGVYGYTF.

This clonotype was counted many times. The chain joins TRBV28 to TRBJ2-5; TRBD1 agrees at 9 bases. CDR1 MDHEN and CDR2 SYDVKM come from the germline V gene. The CDR3 contains 15 residues. V dropped 6 bases and J dropped 5; count of bases not matched to a gene: 10. The CDR3 sequence: CASRGGQGGRETQYF. CDR3 bases: TGTGCCAGCAGGGGGGGACAGGGAGGGCGTGAGACCCAGTACTTC.

A remark on this clonotype: Just one base apart from a much larger clone, this may be a read error. V is TRBV11-2 and J is TRBJ2-1; maybe TRBD1 (6 bases). The CDR3 consists of 16 residues. V was shortened by 0 bases and J by 6 bases, with 15 bases between the two germline ends. The V gene's germline CDR1 is SGHAT and CDR2 FQNNGV. CDR3 sequence (DNA): TGTGCCAGCAGCTTAGATAGGACAGAGGCGGGCAATGAGCAGTTCTTC. Amino acids: CASSLDRTEAGNEQFF.

The chain joins TRBV28 to TRBJ1-2; TRBD1 might be the D (5 bases). This CDR3 is built from 14 residues. The germline V gene has CDR1 MDHEN and CDR2 SYDVKM. Trimming cost V 6 bases and J 4 bases, with 15 bases left between them. This CDR3 is CASSRAGRGYGYTF. In DNA form, the CDR3 reads TGTGCCAGCAGCCGGGCAGGGAGAGGCTATGGCTACACCTTC.

In its sample, this clonotype was seen many times. The V and J genes are TRBV18 and TRBJ2-1, with 11 bases aligning to TRBD2. Germline assignment: CDR1 KGHSH and CDR2 LQKENI. The CDR3 consists of 15 residues. J was trimmed by 7 bases and V by 2 bases; bases with no gene match: 4. The CDR3 bases are TGTGCCAGCTCACCAGGCCTAGCGGGAGGTAATGAGCAGTTCTTC. Protein: CASSPGLAGGNEQFF.

This clonotype has only a few counts. The chain is built from TRBV2 and TRBJ2-2; a possible D gene is TRBD1 (6 bases). Germline V lookup: CDR1 SNHLY, CDR2 FYNNEI. CDR3 length equals 15 residues. V was trimmed by 5 bases and J by 0 bases, leaving 10 bases between them. The CDR3 sequence: CASSFEGANTGELFF. Written as DNA, the CDR3 is TGTGCCAGCAGTTTCGAGGGGGCGAACACCGGGGAGCTGTTTTTT.

This clonotype appeared many times. V and J are TRBV28 and TRBJ2-1; TRBD1 matches 9 bases. Per the germline V gene, CDR1 is MDHEN and CDR2 is SYDVKM. V lost 7 bases and J lost 8; bases outside the gene matches: 15. The CDR3 has 16 amino acids. CDR3 protein: CASTLTGTGTGHEQFF. Here the CDR3 DNA reads TGTGCCAGCACCCTCACCGGGACAGGGACGGGACATGAGCAGTTCTTC.

Details on this clonotype: A junction end diverges from the germline sequence, so it may reflect a read error. The chain is built from TRBV2 and TRBJ2-7; D call uncertain. CDR3 length equals 12 residues. Germline V gene lookup returns CDR1 SNHLY and CDR2 FYNNEI. The DNA of the CDR3 is TGTGCCAGCAGTGAACAGGTCTACGAGCAGCACTTC. It translates to CASSEQVYEQHF. Using reference TRBV2 and TRBJ2-7 for the parts outside the CDR3, the full variable domain is EPEVTQTPSHQVTQMGQEVILRCVPISNHLYFYWYRQILGQKVEFLVSFYNNEISEKSEIFDDQFSVERPDGSNFTLKIRSTKLEDSAMYFCASSEQVYEQHFGPGTRLTVT.

V is TRBV9 and J is TRBJ2-1; 12 bases are shared with TRBD2. Germline assignment: CDR1 SGDLS and CDR2 YYNGEE. The CDR3 consists of 19 residues. The V gene end was trimmed by 0 bases and the J gene end by 5 bases; junction bases not matched to a gene: 12. CDR3 sequence: CASSVAGRLAGVGDNEQFF. The CDR3, as DNA: TGTGCCAGCAGCGTAGCAGGGAGACTAGCGGGAGTCGGGGACAATGAGCAGTTCTTC.

This clonotype occurred many times. The genes are TRBV2 and TRBJ2-2; 10 nucleotides match TRBD1. The germline V gene encodes CDR1 SNHLY and CDR2 FYNNEI. CDR3 length: 16 amino acids. The V gene end was trimmed by 5 bases and the J gene end by 4 bases; junction bases not matched to a gene: 7. CDR3 amino acids: CASSSGTGVGTGELFF. CDR3 coding DNA: TGTGCCAGCAGTTCCGGGACAGGGGTTGGCACCGGGGAGCTGTTTTTT.

This clonotype occurred many times. This chain uses TRBV18 with TRBJ2-7, with 8 bases aligning to TRBD1. The junction had 4 bases not matched to a gene; V was cut back by 3 bases and J by 0 bases. CDR3 size: 15 residues. CDR1 and CDR2 from the germline V gene are KGHSH and LQKENI. The CDR3 coding sequence is TGTGCCAGCTCACCCGGGACAGGTAACTCCTACGAGCAGTACTTC. This encodes CASSPGTGNSYEQYF.

The CDR3 DNA follows: TGCAGTGCTGAGGACATGGCGGACGGCTACACCTTC. It yields the protein CSAEDMADGYTF. The V gene is TRBV20-1, the J gene TRBJ1-2; D possibly corresponds to TRBD1 (5 bases). This CDR3 comprises 12 residues. Germline V gene sequence: CDR1 DFQATT, CDR2 SNEGSKA (reference sequence). V was pared by 5 bases and J by 8 bases, with 15 bases between.

This clonotype came up many times. This sequence joins TRBV2 and TRBJ2-5, with a weak D call TRBD1 (6 bases). Germline V lookup: CDR1 SNHLY, CDR2 FYNNEI. This CDR3 is built from 11 residues. Deletions cut 8 bases from V and 3 bases from J, with 7 bases between. The CDR3 DNA sequence: TGTGCCAGCGGGGACAAAGAGACCCAGTACTTC. It yields the protein CASGDKETQYF.

This clonotype was counted between two and nine times. The chain recombines TRBV18 with TRBJ2-6, with D uncertain. The germline gives CDR1 KGHSH, CDR2 LQKENI. V was trimmed by 5 bases and J by 0 bases, leaving 14 bases between them. The CDR3 extends over 17 amino acids. The CDR3 bases are TGTGCCAGCTCATTAAACCCTTGGGGCTCTGGGGCCAACGTCCTGACTTTC. It codes for CASSLNPWGSGANVLTF.

This clonotype was seen a few times. V is TRBV6-1 and J is TRBJ2-6; D is unresolved. CDR3 size: 13 residues. Germline V CDR1 and CDR2: MNHNS, SASEGT. V gave up 7 bases and J gave up 0 bases, with 4 bases separating them. The CDR3 nucleotides are TGTGCCAGCAAGAACTCTGGGGCCAACGTCCTGACTTTC. Protein product: CASKNSGANVLTF.

Ten or more counts support this clonotype. V gene TRBV27 combines with J gene TRBJ2-1, with TRBD2 identical over 13 bases. Germline V CDR1 and CDR2: MNHEY, SMNVEV (reference sequence). V lost 8 bases to trimming and J lost 8 bases; unmatched junction nucleotides: 18. The CDR3 spans 18 residues. The CDR3 region is CASSYLGTSGRAVDEQFF. CDR3 nucleotides: TGTGCCAGCTCATACCTAGGCACTAGCGGGAGGGCCGTCGATGAGCAGTTCTTC.

The rearrangement uses TRBV18 and TRBJ2-4; possible D gene TRBD2, 5 bases. The CDR3 is 15 residues long. The ends were cut back, 2 bases at V and 0 bases at J, with 8 bases in the middle. Germline CDR1 reads KGHSH; CDR2 reads LQKENI. The CDR3 sequence is CASSPTSGAKNIQYF. The CDR3 DNA reads as TGTGCCAGCTCACCAACCAGCGGAGCCAAAAACATTCAGTACTTC.

This clonotype was found many times. The genes are TRBV5-1 and TRBJ2-7; TRBD1 matches at 7 bases. J was trimmed by 3 bases and V by 3 bases; bases with no gene match: 6. This CDR3 has 14 amino acids. Per the germline V gene, CDR1 is SGHRS and CDR2 is YFSETQ. CDR3 region: CASSSTGSSYEQYF. CDR3 nucleotides: TGCGCCAGCAGCTCGACAGGGAGCAGCTACGAGCAGTACTTC.

This clonotype was found a few times. J is TRBJ1-4 and V is TRBV30; possibly TRBD1 for D (5 bases). V gave up 0 bases and J gave up 5 bases, with 13 bases separating them. CDR1 GTSNPN and CDR2 SVGIG come from the germline V gene (reference sequence). There are 15 residues in the CDR3. Written as DNA, the CDR3 is TGTGCCTGGAGTGTACAGGCGGGAAAGAATGAAAAACTGTTTTTT. Residues: CAWSVQAGKNEKLFF.

V is TRBV20-1 and J is TRBJ1-1, with TRBD1 as a possible D gene (5 bases). Trimming took off 5 bases at V and 0 bases at J, with 13 bases between the two ends. CDR1 DFQATT and CDR2 SNEGSKA come from the germline V gene (reference sequence). The CDR3 contains 14 residues. In DNA form, the CDR3 reads TGCAGTGCTCCCAGGCCAGGGATGAACACTGAAGCTTTCTTT. Residues: CSAPRPGMNTEAFF.

This clonotype was recorded a few times. This chain joins TRBV7-6 and TRBJ1-1; TRBD1 might be the D (6 bases). V shed 6 bases and J shed 0 bases, with 17 bases lying between them. CDR3 length: 16 amino acids. Germline lookup yields CDR1 SGHVS and CDR2 FNYEAQ. The CDR3 DNA sequence: TGTGCCAGCAGAAACAAGTTCAGGGGATTGAACACTGAAGCTTTCTTT. It codes for CASRNKFRGLNTEAFF.